What follows are 6 T cell receptor beta chains derived from one specimen sequenced in a study of T cells in Graves' hyperthyroidism and ophthalmopathy. Amplification of TCR beta CDR3 regions used RNA as the template. The HTBI primer set was used in a first-round RT-PCR of the TCR CDR3. TCRdb re-analysed the multiplex PCR reads in MiXCR, keeping a single row per CDR3 protein. The table includes about 660,000 distinct CDR3 sequences, 45% detected once. Sequences were obtained from peripheral blood or thyroid tissue (not recorded which). Receptors were obtained from an adult man with Graves' disease, either hyperthyroidism or ophthalmopathy (not recorded which).

The chain has TRBV7-2 and TRBJ1-1; D is possibly TRBD1 (6 bases). Per the germline V gene, CDR1 is SGHTA and CDR2 is FQGNSA. Trimming stripped 6 bases from V and 10 bases from J, with 24 bases between. The CDR3 covers 15 residues. CDR3 nucleotide sequence: TGTGCCAGCAGGCCAGACTCGGGGGGGCGATCACGAGCTTTCTTT. It codes for CASRPDSGGRSRAFF.

V usage is TRBV10-2 and J usage is TRBJ2-5; D is undetermined. Germline assignment: CDR1 WSHSY and CDR2 SAAADI. The CDR3 runs 15 residues. The V end was cut by 3 bases, the J end by 7 bases, with 18 bases between. DNA of the CDR3: TGCGCCAGCAGTGACTCAAAAAGCCGTGATGGGACCCAGTACTTC. Translating gives CASSDSKSRDGTQYF.

There are many counts of this clonotype. The CDR3 DNA reads as TGCAGCGCGACACAGGGGAGGAGCTATGGCTACACCTTC. Its translation: CSATQGRSYGYTF. This chain links TRBV29-1 with TRBJ1-2, with TRBD1 identical over 7 bases. V was pared by 7 bases and J by 4 bases, with 9 bases of the junction left unmatched. This CDR3 contains 13 residues. Looked up from germline, CDR1 is SQVTM and CDR2 is ANQGSEA.

This clonotype showed up just a few times. The chain is built from TRBV6-5 and TRBJ1-5; possible D gene TRBD1, 6 bases. Germline values: CDR1 MNHEY, CDR2 SVGAGI. V was shortened by 6 bases and J by 3 bases, with 15 bases between the two germline ends. CDR3 length: 15 amino acids. In nucleotides, the CDR3 is TGTGCCAGCAGCCTCCGATGGACAGACAATCAGCCCCAGCATTTT. Translating it yields CASSLRWTDNQPQHF.

This clonotype has only a few counts. The V gene is TRBV9, the J gene TRBJ2-2; D unclear. This CDR3 region has 14 residues. With 0 bases removed from V and 3 bases from J, the gap between germline ends came to 6 bases. CDR1 is SGDLS and CDR2 is YYNGEE in the germline V gene. The CDR3, as DNA: TGTGCCAGCAGCGTAGAGAGCTACACCGGGGAGCTGTTTTTT. Translating it yields CASSVESYTGELFF.

The chain carries TRBV7-9 and TRBJ2-7; 7 nucleotides align to TRBD1. From germline, CDR1 is SEHNR and CDR2 FQNEAQ (reference sequence). With 5 bases clipped from V and 12 bases from J, the junction kept 7 bases outside the gene matches. The CDR3 length is 11 residues. CDR3 in DNA: TGTGCCAGCAGCCCTACAGGGGTTGCGTACTTC. As protein: CASSPTGVAYF.